Presented here are 18 T cell receptor beta chains from one specimen sequenced in a study of blood T cell repertoires in COVID-19. Repertoires were generated with immunoSEQ multiplex PCR, while TCRdb's copy carries only in-frame clones and drops some. The data hold about 40,000 clones, with roughly nine tenths observed a single time. Sequencing was done on a sample of peripheral blood. Source of these receptors: a man between 65 and 85 years old with acute or convalescent COVID-19.

CDR3 region: CASSQPTTRALNTEAFF. In DNA form, the CDR3 reads TGCGCCAGCAGCCAACCGACGACGAGGGCCTTGAACACTGAAGCTTTCTTT. V gene TRBV4-1 combines with J gene TRBJ1-1; D uncertain. Germline V gives CDR1 MGHRA, CDR2 YSYEKL. The V gene lost 2 bases and the J gene lost 0 bases, with 16 bases spanning the gap. CDR3 length: 17 residues.

There are a few counts of this clone. The V gene is TRBV9, the J gene TRBJ2-2, with D perhaps TRBD1 (6 bases). CDR1 is SGDLS, CDR2 YYNGEE, per germline. With 2 bases removed from V and 6 bases from J, the gap between germline ends came to 17 bases. CDR3 length: 16 amino acids. The CDR3 DNA is TGTGCCAGCAGCGTGTCGACAGGAAGACGCCCCGGGGAGCTGTTTTTT. It encodes CASSVSTGRRPGELFF.

This sequence joins TRBV29-1 and TRBJ1-5, with D perhaps TRBD1 (5 bases). Trimming removed 4 bases at V and 4 bases at J, with 23 bases between. This CDR3 has 17 residues. Germline-derived CDR1 and CDR2 are SQVTM and ANQGSEA. The CDR3 is CSVGVGQGTGGNQPQHF. The CDR3 DNA follows: TGCAGCGTTGGGGTAGGGCAGGGCACGGGAGGGAATCAGCCCCAGCATTTT.

The chain employs TRBV7-2 and TRBJ2-3; 7 bases are shared with TRBD1. The V segment lost 2 bases and the J segment 8 bases; nucleotides outside the gene matches: 7. The V gene's germline CDR1 is SGHTA and CDR2 FQGNSA. The CDR3 is 14 residues long. CDR3 amino acids: CASSLLTGTVTQYF. The CDR3 DNA reads as TGTGCCAGCAGCTTACTGACAGGGACCGTTACGCAGTATTTT.

The gene calls are TRBV28 and TRBJ2-3, with 8 bases lining up with TRBD2. J lost 4 bases, V lost 4 bases, and 4 bases had no gene match. The CDR3 consists of 14 residues. Germline V gives CDR1 MDHEN, CDR2 SYDVKM. In DNA, the CDR3 is TGTGCCAGCAGTTCCAGCGGGAGTGCAGATACGCAGTATTTT. Its translation: CASSSSGSADTQYF.

This chain joins TRBV7-3 and TRBJ2-2, with D unclear. Trimming left V 4 bases short and J 10 bases short, with 13 bases between. The germline CDR1 and CDR2 sequences are SGHTA and FQGTGA. The CDR3 is 13 residues long. CDR3 loop: CASSSSRTAELFF. CDR3 bases: TGTGCCAGCAGCTCCAGCAGAACAGCGGAGCTGTTTTTT. The entire variable domain, with the rest obtained from reference TRBV7-3 and TRBJ2-2, is as follows: GAGVSQTPSNKVTEKGKYVELRCDPISGHTALYWYRQSLGQGPEFLIYFQGTGAADDSGLPNDRFFAVRPEGSVSTLKIQRTERGDSAVYLCASSSSRTAELFFGEGSRLTVL.

CDR3 sequence reads: CASSFRGSGELFF. The CDR3 DNA reads as TGTGCCAGCAGTTTCAGGGGATCCGGGGAGCTGTTTTTT. The chain links TRBV6-2 or TRBV6-3 to TRBJ2-2; perhaps TRBD1 as D (6 bases). The CDR3 consists of 13 residues. CDR1 MNHEY and CDR2 SVGEGT come from the germline V gene. The V and J ends lost 4 bases and 6 bases respectively, with 9 bases between them.

V is TRBV4-1 and J is TRBJ2-1; no definite D call. There are 14 residues in the CDR3. Germline loops: CDR1 MGHRA, CDR2 YSYEKL. Trimming shortened V by 0 bases and J by 0 bases, and 3 bases separated the two germline ends. The CDR3 DNA sequence: TGCGCCAGCAGCCAAGATAGCTCCTACAATGAGCAGTTCTTC. It specifies CASSQDSSYNEQFF.

The J gene is TRBJ1-5, the V gene TRBV7-3; D might be TRBD1 (5 bases). This CDR3 has 15 amino acids. V lost 1 base and J 2 bases, leaving 9 bases between the germline ends. Germline V gene data show CDR1 as SGHTA and CDR2 as FQGTGA. CDR3 sequence (DNA): TGTGCCAGCAGCTTAATGGGGGGTGGCAATCAGCCCCAGCATTTT. Translating it yields CASSLMGGGNQPQHF.

This clone has more than one count but fewer than ten. The V and J genes are TRBV29-1 and TRBJ2-1, with D possibly TRBD2 on 5 matching bases. CDR1 and CDR2 from the germline V gene are SQVTM and ANQGSEA. V lost 4 bases and J lost 4, with 17 bases in between. This CDR3 is 15 amino acids long. CDR3 residues: CSVGGRTFLYNEQFF. The CDR3 DNA sequence: TGCAGCGTTGGGGGTCGGACTTTCTTATACAATGAGCAGTTCTTC.

The chain has TRBV6-4 and TRBJ2-3; 9 nucleotides line up with TRBD1. The CDR3 covers 16 residues. Trimming removed 2 bases from V and 10 bases from J; junction bases left unmatched: 13. Germline V lookup: CDR1 MRHNA, CDR2 SNTAGT. CDR3 protein: CASSDTPGQGIDAQYF. The CDR3 DNA is TGTGCCAGCAGTGACACCCCGGGACAGGGCATCGACGCGCAGTATTTT.

This chain uses TRBV27 with TRBJ2-5, with TRBD2 matching 8 bases. The V gene end was trimmed by 6 bases and the J gene end by 5 bases; junction bases not matched to a gene: 5. The CDR3 runs to 13 residues. Germline CDR1 reads MNHEY; CDR2 reads SMNVEV (reference sequence). CDR3 loop: CASSSQRGETQYF. In DNA form, the CDR3 reads TGTGCCAGCAGCTCGCAGCGGGGGGAGACCCAGTACTTC.

V is TRBV7-3 and J is TRBJ1-1; D remains ambiguous. The CDR3 runs to 13 residues. Trimming stripped 4 bases from V and 1 base from J, with 7 bases between. Germline V gives CDR1 SGHTA, CDR2 FQGTGA. The CDR3 spells CASSSRQNTEAFF. CDR3 DNA sequence: TGTGCCAGCAGCTCACGACAGAACACTGAAGCTTTCTTT.

The rearrangement joins TRBV7-8 to TRBJ2-7, with a possible D match to TRBD2 (6 bases). This CDR3 is 14 amino acids long. Trimming took 5 bases from V and 5 from J, leaving 16 bases between them. Per the germline V gene, CDR1 is SGHVS and CDR2 is FQNEAQ. This chain's CDR3 is CASSPGTRDHEQYF. CDR3 DNA: TGTGCCAGCAGCCCCGGGACTCGAGACCACGAGCAGTACTTC.

This clone came up a few times. The chain uses TRBV4-3 and TRBJ1-2; D uncertain. This CDR3 comprises 15 residues. V was cut by 1 base and J by 3 bases, with 12 bases left in between. Germline V lookup: CDR1 LGHNA, CDR2 YSLEER. CDR3 sequence reads: CASSQGLGLDYGYTF. CDR3 coding DNA: TGCGCCAGCAGCCAAGGCCTAGGCCTGGACTATGGCTACACCTTC.

The chain couples TRBV4-3 to TRBJ2-3, with 10 bases aligning to TRBD2. This CDR3 spans 16 amino acids. Germline V gene data show CDR1 as LGHNA and CDR2 as YSLEER. The trim removed 6 bases at V and 0 bases at J, leaving 6 bases unmatched. CDR3 bases: TGCGCCAGCAGGGCTAGCGGGAGCAGCAGCACAGATACGCAGTATTTT. Translation gives CASRASGSSSTDTQYF.

J is TRBJ1-2 and V is TRBV28, with a possible D match to TRBD1 (5 bases). The ends were cut back, 5 bases at V and 0 bases at J, with 10 bases in the middle. Germline assignment: CDR1 MDHEN and CDR2 SYDVKM. This CDR3 is 14 amino acids long. Written as DNA, the CDR3 is TGTGCCAGCAGTGTAAGGACACCTAACTATGGCTACACCTTC. Translated: CASSVRTPNYGYTF.

The CDR3 DNA follows: TGTGCCAGCAGCACAGGGGCCCTAAATCAGCCCCAGCATTTT. Amino acid sequence: CASSTGALNQPQHF. The chain joins TRBV6-5 to TRBJ1-5, with 7 bases that match TRBD1. In germline, CDR1 is MNHEY, CDR2 SVGAGI. V lost 6 bases, J lost 4 bases, and 6 bases stayed unmatched. This CDR3 has 14 residues.